What follows are 7 T cell receptor beta chains derived from one specimen sequenced in a study of spatial heterogeneity in lung cancer. Time point specified: sample taken at primary tumor resection. Whole RNA, which was extracted from tumor, nontumor lung tissue or frozen PBMC, was sequenced without any cell sorting. TCRdb reprocessed the 5' RACE reads via MiXCR and lists one record per CDR3 protein. Found here are roughly 13,000 distinct CDR3 sequences, over 9% of them singletons; the top ten hold 25% to 30%. This material consisted of PBMCs, taken at surgery. The receptors here all came from a male donor with early-stage non-small cell lung cancer.

This clonotype appeared many times. The chain is built from TRBV2 and TRBJ2-5, with TRBD1 as a possible D gene (6 bases). The CDR3 length is 14 residues. V was cut by 6 bases and J by 2 bases, with 13 bases left in between. Per the germline V gene, CDR1 is SNHLY and CDR2 is FYNNEI. Here the CDR3 reads CASSHRETQETQYF. The CDR3 DNA reads TGTGCCAGCAGCCACAGGGAGACTCAAGAGACCCAGTACTTC.

This clonotype was counted at least ten times. The chain recombines TRBV7-9 with TRBJ2-1, with a weak D call TRBD2 (7 bases). Germline-derived CDR1 and CDR2 are SEHNR and FQNEAQ (reference sequence). V shed 1 base and J shed 5 bases, with 9 bases lying between them. The CDR3 is 14 residues long. The CDR3 loop reads CASSLGGGNNEQFF. The CDR3, as DNA: TGTGCCAGCAGCTTAGGGGGGGGCAACAATGAGCAGTTCTTC.

This clonotype was seen repeatedly, ten times or more. V gene TRBV19 combines with J gene TRBJ2-1, with TRBD1 matching 7 bases. V trimming: 6 bases; J trimming: 8 bases; junction bases outside the gene matches: 7. The CDR3 spans 13 residues. Germline loops: CDR1 LNHDA, CDR2 SQIVND (reference sequence). The CDR3, as DNA: TGTGCCAGTAGCCCTACAGGGGTCGATGAGCAGTTCTTC. It is translated as CASSPTGVDEQFF.

This clonotype showed up many times. The chain recombines TRBV27 with TRBJ2-7; D is unresolved. V was clipped by 4 bases and J by 6 bases, with 10 bases between them. Germline CDR1 MNHEY, CDR2 SMNVEV (reference sequence). There are 12 residues in the CDR3. CDR3 coding DNA: TGTGCCAGCAGTTCGTACAAGGGCGAGCAGTACTTC. Translated: CASSSYKGEQYF.

V is TRBV7-2 and J is TRBJ2-1, with no clear D. This CDR3 is 15 amino acids long. From germline, CDR1 is SGHTA and CDR2 FQGNSA. Deletions cut 4 bases from V and 1 base from J, with 11 bases between. CDR3 amino acids: CASSYISRSYNEQFF. The CDR3 nucleotides read TGTGCCAGCAGCTATATAAGTAGATCCTACAATGAGCAGTTCTTC.

This clonotype has ten or more counts. CDR3 DNA sequence: TGTGCCAGCAGTCAGCGTTTTGGACACGGCACCGGGGAGCTGTTTTTT. This sequence encodes CASSQRFGHGTGELFF. The V gene is TRBV3-1, the J gene TRBJ2-2; tentative D call: TRBD1 (5 bases). The CDR3 spans 16 residues. Germline CDR1 is LGHDT and CDR2 is YNNKEL (reference sequence). Trimming removed 6 bases from V and 4 bases from J, with 18 bases in between. Complete variable domain (other parts from reference TRBV3-1 and TRBJ2-2): DTAVSQTPKYLVTQMGNDKSIKCEQNLGHDTMYWYKQDSKKFLKIMFSYNNKELIINETVPNRFSPKSPDKAHLNLHINSLELGDSAVYFCASSQRFGHGTGELFFGEGSRLTVL.

V and J are TRBV3-1 and TRBJ2-3, with 7 bases matching TRBD1. The junction had 5 bases not matched to a gene; V was cut back by 0 bases and J by 11 bases. This CDR3 has 13 residues. CDR1 LGHDT and CDR2 YNNKEL come from the germline V gene (reference sequence). The CDR3 loop reads CASSQDPTGKQYF. The CDR3 nucleotides are TGTGCCAGCAGCCAAGATCCGACAGGGAAGCAGTATTTT.